Below, 20 T cell receptor beta chains from the same sample are listed, as sequenced in a study of blood T cells in healthy people across ages. Alongside a J-beta primer mix, a sample-barcoded 5' primer served in a second PCR lasting roughly 6 to 11 cycles. TCRdb analysed the 5' RACE reads with MiXCR anew, one entry per CDR3 protein. Here the sample spans over a million distinct CDR3 sequences, roughly 40% being singletons. The sequenced sample was blood. The receptors derive from a woman aged 18 to 35 in good health.

J is TRBJ1-1 and V is TRBV4-1; 8 positions match TRBD1. This CDR3 has 14 residues. J lost 6 bases, V lost 1 base, and 4 bases had no gene match. Looked up from germline, CDR1 is MGHRA and CDR2 is YSYEKL. The CDR3, as DNA: TGCGCCAGCAGCCAAGTAGGGGACAGGCCTGAAGCTTTCTTT. The encoded protein is CASSQVGDRPEAFF.

The V call is TRBV30, the J call TRBJ2-5; D is perhaps TRBD2 (5 bases). CDR1 is GTSNPN, CDR2 SVGIG, per germline (reference sequence). This CDR3 contains 14 residues. Trimming shortened V by 0 bases and J by 5 bases, and 13 bases separated the two germline ends. This chain's CDR3 is CAWSVRQQRETQYF. CDR3 sequence (DNA): TGTGCCTGGAGTGTACGCCAGCAGCGGGAGACCCAGTACTTC.

V is TRBV7-9 and J is TRBJ2-3; TRBD2 agrees at 10 bases. CDR3 length: 14 residues. Germline V gene sequence: CDR1 SEHNR, CDR2 FQNEAQ (reference sequence). The ends lost 1 base at V and 8 bases at J; junction bases unmatched: 3. CDR3: CASSLGPSGGTQYF. CDR3 nucleotides: TGTGCCAGCAGCTTAGGGCCTAGCGGGGGTACGCAGTATTTT. Full variable domain (remainder filled in from reference TRBV7-9 and TRBJ2-3): DTGVSQNPRHKITKRGQNVTFRCDPISEHNRLYWYRQTLGQGPEFLTYFQNEAQLEKSRLLSDRFSAERPKGSFSTLEIQRTEQGDSAMYLCASSLGPSGGTQYFGPGTRLTVL.

A remark on this clonotype: A junction end diverges from the germline sequence, so it may reflect a read error. V is TRBV4-1 and J is TRBJ2-7, with a possible D match to TRBD1 (6 bases). This CDR3 has 15 amino acids. CDR1 MGHRA and CDR2 YSYEKL come from the germline V gene. The chain's CDR3 is CASSQVQGNVYERYF. The DNA for the CDR3 is TGCGCCAGCAGCCAAGTTCAGGGGAACGTGTACGAGCGGTACTTC.

This clonotype was detected only a few times. The rearrangement uses TRBV15 and TRBJ2-3; tentative D call: TRBD1 (6 bases). In germline, CDR1 is LNHNV, CDR2 YYDKDF (reference sequence). Deletions cut 8 bases from V and 5 bases from J, with 20 bases between. This CDR3 is 15 amino acids long. The CDR3 loop is CATSPTTGLGDTQYF. CDR3 DNA sequence: TGTGCCACCTCCCCTACCACAGGGCTGGGAGATACGCAGTATTTT. Drawing the rest from reference TRBV15 and TRBJ2-3, the complete variable domain is DAMVIQNPRYQVTQFGKPVTLSCSQTLNHNVMYWYQQKSSQAPKLLFHYYDKDFNNEADTPDNFQSRRPNTSFCFLDIRSPGLGDTAMYLCATSPTTGLGDTQYFGPGTRLTVL.

This sequence joins TRBV12-3 or TRBV12-4 and TRBJ1-2; 8 bases line up with TRBD1. The CDR3 length is 14 residues. With V trimmed by 6 bases and J by 4 bases, 7 bases remained unmatched. The CDR3 DNA sequence: TGTGCCAGCAGCCCAGAACAGGGGGGCTATGGCTACACCTTC. Translating it yields CASSPEQGGYGYTF.

The genes are TRBV7-2 and TRBJ2-3; no clear D. The V end was cut by 5 bases, the J end by 0 bases, with 12 bases between. CDR1 and CDR2 (germline): SGHTA, FQGNSA. The CDR3 is made up of 15 amino acids. This chain's CDR3 is CASSLWPASTDTQYF. DNA of the CDR3: TGTGCCAGCAGCCTTTGGCCAGCAAGCACAGATACGCAGTATTTT.

The rearrangement uses TRBV5-1 and TRBJ2-3, with TRBD2 identical over 8 bases. The CDR3 runs to 15 residues. With 1 base clipped from V and 4 bases from J, the junction kept 5 bases outside the gene matches. The germline CDR1 and CDR2 sequences are SGHRS and YFSETQ. CDR3 loop: CASSLQAGAADTQYF. CDR3 DNA: TGCGCCAGCAGCTTGCAAGCGGGGGCCGCAGATACGCAGTATTTT. Filled out from reference TRBV5-1 and TRBJ2-3, the complete variable domain reads KAGVTQTPRYLIKTRGQQVTLSCSPISGHRSVSWYQQTPGQGLQFLFEYFSETQRNKGNFPGRFSGRQFSNSRSEMNVSTLELGDSALYLCASSLQAGAADTQYFGPGTRLTVL.

The CDR3 protein is CASSRPEKVHEQYF. In DNA form, the CDR3 reads TGTGCCAGCAGTCGACCCGAGAAGGTCCACGAGCAGTACTTC. The chain has TRBV6-2 or TRBV6-3 and TRBJ2-7; no firm D call. Germline-derived CDR1 and CDR2 are MNHEY and SVGEGT. The CDR3 is 14 amino acids. V was pared by 5 bases and J by 5 bases, with 16 bases between.

The genes are TRBV2 and TRBJ1-1; TRBD1 aligns across 12 bases. The CDR3 totals 16 residues. Germline V gene sequence: CDR1 SNHLY, CDR2 FYNNEI. V was pared by 4 bases and J by 3 bases, with 6 bases of the junction left unmatched. CDR3 nucleotides: TGTGCCAGCAGTGCCGGGACAGGGGGCACGGACACTGAAGCTTTCTTT. It codes for CASSAGTGGTDTEAFF.

This chain connects TRBV18 to TRBJ2-3, with D possibly matching TRBD1 (6 bases). V shed 3 bases and J shed 1 base, with 14 bases lying between them. This CDR3 has 16 residues. CDR1 KGHSH and CDR2 LQKENI come from the germline V gene. The CDR3 spells CASSPIGAGGTDTQYF. In nucleotides, the CDR3 is TGTGCCAGCTCACCCATTGGGGCAGGGGGCACAGATACGCAGTATTTT.

This clonotype was picked up a small number of times. The chain links TRBV12-3 or TRBV12-4 to TRBJ2-3, with D perhaps being TRBD1 or TRBD2 (5 bases each). This CDR3 region has 18 residues. Trimming cost V 1 base and J 3 bases, with 20 bases left between them. The CDR3 DNA is TGTGCCAGCAGTTTAGGAATTGGGGCTAGCAGGTTTACAGATACGCAGTATTTT. It codes for CASSLGIGASRFTDTQYF.

V and J are TRBV9 and TRBJ2-7, with 11 bases fitting TRBD2. With V trimmed by 0 bases and J by 5 bases, 4 bases remained unmatched. This CDR3 contains 15 residues. Germline V gives CDR1 SGDLS, CDR2 YYNGEE. The CDR3 DNA follows: TGTGCCAGCAGCGTAGCCCCTAGCGGGGGGAACGAGCAGTACTTC. This gives the protein CASSVAPSGGNEQYF.

The table lists this clonotype with a few counts. J is TRBJ1-1 and V is TRBV7-9; TRBD1 agrees at 10 bases. In germline, CDR1 is SEHNR, CDR2 FQNEAQ (reference sequence). The length of the CDR3 is 15 residues. The junction had 7 bases not matched to a gene; V was cut back by 1 base and J by 8 bases. CDR3 DNA: TGTGCCAGCAGCTTAGGTGCGGGACAGGGGCCAGAAGCTTTCTTT. The encoded protein is CASSLGAGQGPEAFF. Drawing the rest from reference TRBV7-9 and TRBJ1-1, the complete variable domain is DTGVSQNPRHKITKRGQNVTFRCDPISEHNRLYWYRQTLGQGPEFLTYFQNEAQLEKSRLLSDRFSAERPKGSFSTLEIQRTEQGDSAMYLCASSLGAGQGPEAFFGQGTRLTVV.

This clonotype has just a few counts. The rearrangement links TRBV6-6 to TRBJ2-1; no reliable D call. V lost 0 bases and J lost 7, with 7 bases in between. CDR1 and CDR2 (germline): MNHNY, SVGAGI (reference sequence). This CDR3 contains 13 residues. The CDR3 nucleotides read TGTGCCAGCAGTTACTCTAAAGGGAATGAGCAGTTCTTC. Protein sequence: CASSYSKGNEQFF.

A few counts support this clonotype. This chain joins TRBV7-9 and TRBJ2-7; perhaps D is TRBD1 or TRBD2 (6 bases each). Germline values: CDR1 SEHNR, CDR2 FQNEAQ (reference sequence). The V end lost 9 bases, the J end lost 2 bases, and 14 bases lay between the germline ends. There are 13 residues in the CDR3. The CDR3 protein is CASPKGGPYEQYF. In DNA form, the CDR3 reads TGTGCCAGTCCTAAGGGGGGCCCCTACGAGCAGTACTTC.

The genes are TRBV18 and TRBJ1-5; TRBD1 matches at 7 bases. Trimming took 3 bases from V and 7 from J; bases not matched to a gene: 6. From germline, CDR1 is KGHSH and CDR2 LQKENI. CDR3 size: 14 residues. The CDR3 nucleotides read TGTGCCAGCTCACCGACAGGGTCCCCGCAGCCCCAGCATTTT. Amino acids: CASSPTGSPQPQHF.

The J gene is TRBJ2-3, the V gene TRBV21-1; no DNA check was done on the table's D call, TRBD2. TRBV21-1 is assigned pseudogene status. This CDR3 region has 15 residues. DNA for the CDR3: TGTGCCAGCAGCCCTCGGTCCCTCAACACAGATACGCAGTATTTT. This gives the protein CASSPRSLNTDTQYF.

V usage is TRBV20-1 and J usage is TRBJ2-1; tentatively, D is TRBD2 (5 bases). V was trimmed by 1 base and J by 0 bases, leaving 13 bases between them. The germline V gene encodes CDR1 DFQATT and CDR2 SNEGSKA (reference sequence). The CDR3 runs to 16 residues. CDR3 nucleotides: TGCAGTGCTAGAGCCCCTAGCCAGAGCTCCTACAATGAGCAGTTCTTC. The encoded protein is CSARAPSQSSYNEQFF.

Ten or more counts support this clonotype. The CDR3 DNA reads as TGCGCCAGCAGCTACGACAGGGCCAATGAGCAGTTCTTC. This codes for CASSYDRANEQFF. This chain connects TRBV4-1 to TRBJ2-1, with 7 bases that match TRBD1. V gave up 5 bases and J gave up 6 bases; unmatched junction bases: 4. Germline V gene sequence: CDR1 MGHRA, CDR2 YSYEKL. The CDR3 contains 13 residues.